Shown below are 5 T cell receptor beta chains from a single sample sequenced in a study of blood T cell repertoires in COVID-19. Clones were read by immunoSEQ multiplex PCR, and TCRdb kept only the in-frame ones, dropping some. The table records roughly 160,000 clones, around 82% of them present only once. Sequenced material: peripheral blood. These receptor sequences come from a woman aged 70-85 years who had recovered from COVID-19.

This chain joins TRBV30 and TRBJ1-2; 9 nucleotides align to TRBD1. J lost 7 bases, V lost 0 bases, and 0 bases had no gene match. The CDR3 extends over 12 amino acids. Germline values: CDR1 GTSNPN, CDR2 SVGIG (reference sequence). The CDR3 loop is CAWSVQGAGYTF. CDR3 coding DNA: TGTGCCTGGAGTGTACAGGGGGCTGGCTACACCTTC. The full variable domain, in which reference TRBV30 and TRBJ1-2 provide the parts outside the CDR3, is SQTIHQWPATLVQPVGSPLSLECTVEGTSNPNLYWYRQAAGRGLQLLFYSVGIGQISSEVPQNLSASRPQDRQFILSSKKLLLSDSGFYLCAWSVQGAGYTFGSGTRLTVV.

Concerning this clone itself: Other DNA sequences from this sample encode an identical CDR3 as well. V is TRBV6-5 and J is TRBJ1-1; the D is unclear. Germline lookup yields CDR1 MNHEY and CDR2 SVGAGI. V was clipped by 6 bases and J by 1 base, with 9 bases between them. The CDR3 length is 13 residues. CDR3 bases: TGTGCCAGCAGCCCCAGCGGGAACACTGAAGCTTTCTTT. Translation gives CASSPSGNTEAFF.

The rearrangement uses TRBV30 and TRBJ1-1, with a tentative D call TRBD1 (6 bases). The CDR3 sequence is 14 residues long. Germline CDR1 reads GTSNPN; CDR2 reads SVGIG (reference sequence). V lost 2 bases and J lost 2, with 12 bases in between. The CDR3, as DNA: TGTGCCTGGAGTCTGGGACACCAAAACACTGAAGCTTTCTTT. This sequence encodes CAWSLGHQNTEAFF.

The chain carries TRBV7-9 and TRBJ2-5, with D tentatively TRBD1 (6 bases). The CDR3 contains 12 residues. Trimming stripped 6 bases from V and 5 bases from J, with 10 bases between. Germline assignment: CDR1 SEHNR and CDR2 FQNEAQ (reference sequence). The CDR3 nucleotides read TGTGCCAGCAGACCCGACAGGGAGACCCAGTACTTC. Protein product: CASRPDRETQYF.

J is TRBJ2-2 and V is TRBV5-5; D is ambiguous. V lost 4 bases and J lost 3, with 10 bases in between. The CDR3 covers 14 residues. Germline V gene data show CDR1 as SGHKS and CDR2 as YYEKEE (reference sequence). CDR3 loop: CASSRQVHTGELFF. The CDR3 bases are TGTGCCAGCAGCCGTCAGGTCCACACCGGGGAGCTGTTTTTT.